The 5 T cell receptor beta chains given below trace back to one sample, sequenced in a study of cytomegalovirus exposure and HLA in healthy donors. Libraries were prepared by immunoSEQ multiplex PCR; TCRdb keeps only in-frame clonotypes and omits some of them. The sample lists 90,000 to 120,000 clones; more than 90% were seen once. Material: PBMCs. These receptors were obtained from a woman between 18 and 29 years old in good health and CMV-seronegative.

The chain joins TRBV7-2 to TRBJ2-2; the match to TRBD1 covers 8 bases. CDR1 is SGHTA, CDR2 FQGNSA, per germline. This CDR3 spans 14 amino acids. Trimming cost V 5 bases and J 4 bases; bases outside gene matches: 3. The CDR3 DNA reads TGTGCCAGCAGCCCCGGACAGGGCACCGGGGAGCTGTTTTTT. It is translated as CASSPGQGTGELFF.

The gene calls are TRBV27 and TRBJ2-7; TRBD2 is a possible D gene (6 bases). V dropped 6 bases and J dropped 1 base, with 22 bases sitting between them. Germline V gives CDR1 MNHEY, CDR2 SMNVEV (reference sequence). The CDR3 contains 17 residues. The CDR3 DNA reads as TGTGCCAGCAGCCCCCTCGCGGAGGGACCCATTTCCTACGAGCAGTACTTC. Its protein is CASSPLAEGPISYEQYF.

The CDR3 spells CASIDDIHSYEQYF. CDR3 in DNA: TGTGCCAGCATAGACGACATACACTCCTACGAGCAGTACTTC. V is TRBV28 and J is TRBJ2-7, with D unclear. The germline CDR1 and CDR2 sequences are MDHEN and SYDVKM. The CDR3 length is 14 residues. V was shortened by 7 bases and J by 0 bases, with 13 bases between the two germline ends.

The chain uses TRBV27 and TRBJ1-5; a weak D match, TRBD1 (6 bases). This CDR3 spans 15 amino acids. Trimming shortened V by 6 bases and J by 3 bases, and 15 bases separated the two germline ends. Germline assignment: CDR1 MNHEY and CDR2 SMNVEV (reference sequence). CDR3: CASRPGGGFNQPQHF. In DNA form, the CDR3 reads TGTGCCAGCAGGCCGGGGGGCGGGTTCAATCAGCCCCAGCATTTT.

Here the CDR3 reads CASSAGLAGGGAETQYF. Here the CDR3 DNA reads TGTGCCAGCAGCGCCGGACTAGCGGGGGGCGGCGCAGAGACCCAGTACTTC. The J gene is TRBJ2-5, the V gene TRBV9; TRBD2 agrees at 14 bases. Germline V gene data show CDR1 as SGDLS and CDR2 as YYNGEE. This CDR3 comprises 17 residues. Trimming at V came to 3 bases and at J to 4 bases, leaving 8 bases not matched to a gene.